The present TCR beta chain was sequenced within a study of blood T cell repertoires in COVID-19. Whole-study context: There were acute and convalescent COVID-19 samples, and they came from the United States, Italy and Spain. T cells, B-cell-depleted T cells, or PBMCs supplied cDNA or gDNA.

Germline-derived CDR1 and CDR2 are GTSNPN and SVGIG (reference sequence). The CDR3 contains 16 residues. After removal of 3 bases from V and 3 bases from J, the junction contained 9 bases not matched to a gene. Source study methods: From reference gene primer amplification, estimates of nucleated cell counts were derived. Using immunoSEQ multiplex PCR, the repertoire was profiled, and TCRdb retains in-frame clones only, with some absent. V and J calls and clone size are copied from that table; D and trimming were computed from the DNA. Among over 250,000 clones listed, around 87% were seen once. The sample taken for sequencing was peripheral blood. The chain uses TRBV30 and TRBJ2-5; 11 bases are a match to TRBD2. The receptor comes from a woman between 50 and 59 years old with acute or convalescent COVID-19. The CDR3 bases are TGTGCCTGGAGGGGCCCGACTAGCGGGATAAAAGAGACCCAGTACTTC. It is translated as CAWRGPTSGIKETQYF.